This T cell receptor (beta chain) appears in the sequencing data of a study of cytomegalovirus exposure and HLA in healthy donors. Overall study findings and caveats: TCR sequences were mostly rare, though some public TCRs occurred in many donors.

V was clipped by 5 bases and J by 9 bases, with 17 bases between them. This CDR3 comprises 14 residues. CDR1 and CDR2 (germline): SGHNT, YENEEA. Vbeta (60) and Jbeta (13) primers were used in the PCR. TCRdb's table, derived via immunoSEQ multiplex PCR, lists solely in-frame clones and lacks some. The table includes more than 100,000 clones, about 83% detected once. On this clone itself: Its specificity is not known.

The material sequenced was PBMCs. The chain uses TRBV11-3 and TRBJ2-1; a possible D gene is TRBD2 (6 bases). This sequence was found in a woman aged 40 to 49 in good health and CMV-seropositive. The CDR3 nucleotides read TGTGCCAGCAGCCAGGGACGACTAGGTGGTGAGCAGTTCTTC. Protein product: CASSQGRLGGEQFF.